This T cell receptor beta chain was found in a study of CD4 T cells in relation to SARS-CoV-2 and coronaviruses. Study summary: A couple of subjects were Hispanic; patients were roughly 8 males and a handful of females. The HLA restriction of the shared crossreactive spike epitopes was mapped.

Deep TCR-beta sequencing used DNA from uncultured naive and memory CD4+ T cells. TCRdb's copy holds only in-frame clones and misses some; the assay was immunoSEQ multiplex PCR. The sample carries 58,000 or so clones, about 90% recorded once. Naive and memory CD4+ T cells were separated from cryopreserved PBMCs. CDR3 length: 13 amino acids. Trimming took 7 bases from V and 6 from J, leaving 15 bases between them. CDR1 and CDR2 from the germline V gene are SGHTA and FQGNSA. The sequencing sample was made of naive CD4+ T cells from PBMCs. Subset of the sample: naive CD4+ T cells isolated by negative enrichment. The rearrangement uses TRBV7-2 and TRBJ2-5; D perhaps matches TRBD2 (5 bases). This TCR was recovered from an adult with COVID-19. CDR3 bases: TGTGCCAGCAACCCATCACTAGTGAAGACCCAGTACTTC. Translated: CASNPSLVKTQYF.